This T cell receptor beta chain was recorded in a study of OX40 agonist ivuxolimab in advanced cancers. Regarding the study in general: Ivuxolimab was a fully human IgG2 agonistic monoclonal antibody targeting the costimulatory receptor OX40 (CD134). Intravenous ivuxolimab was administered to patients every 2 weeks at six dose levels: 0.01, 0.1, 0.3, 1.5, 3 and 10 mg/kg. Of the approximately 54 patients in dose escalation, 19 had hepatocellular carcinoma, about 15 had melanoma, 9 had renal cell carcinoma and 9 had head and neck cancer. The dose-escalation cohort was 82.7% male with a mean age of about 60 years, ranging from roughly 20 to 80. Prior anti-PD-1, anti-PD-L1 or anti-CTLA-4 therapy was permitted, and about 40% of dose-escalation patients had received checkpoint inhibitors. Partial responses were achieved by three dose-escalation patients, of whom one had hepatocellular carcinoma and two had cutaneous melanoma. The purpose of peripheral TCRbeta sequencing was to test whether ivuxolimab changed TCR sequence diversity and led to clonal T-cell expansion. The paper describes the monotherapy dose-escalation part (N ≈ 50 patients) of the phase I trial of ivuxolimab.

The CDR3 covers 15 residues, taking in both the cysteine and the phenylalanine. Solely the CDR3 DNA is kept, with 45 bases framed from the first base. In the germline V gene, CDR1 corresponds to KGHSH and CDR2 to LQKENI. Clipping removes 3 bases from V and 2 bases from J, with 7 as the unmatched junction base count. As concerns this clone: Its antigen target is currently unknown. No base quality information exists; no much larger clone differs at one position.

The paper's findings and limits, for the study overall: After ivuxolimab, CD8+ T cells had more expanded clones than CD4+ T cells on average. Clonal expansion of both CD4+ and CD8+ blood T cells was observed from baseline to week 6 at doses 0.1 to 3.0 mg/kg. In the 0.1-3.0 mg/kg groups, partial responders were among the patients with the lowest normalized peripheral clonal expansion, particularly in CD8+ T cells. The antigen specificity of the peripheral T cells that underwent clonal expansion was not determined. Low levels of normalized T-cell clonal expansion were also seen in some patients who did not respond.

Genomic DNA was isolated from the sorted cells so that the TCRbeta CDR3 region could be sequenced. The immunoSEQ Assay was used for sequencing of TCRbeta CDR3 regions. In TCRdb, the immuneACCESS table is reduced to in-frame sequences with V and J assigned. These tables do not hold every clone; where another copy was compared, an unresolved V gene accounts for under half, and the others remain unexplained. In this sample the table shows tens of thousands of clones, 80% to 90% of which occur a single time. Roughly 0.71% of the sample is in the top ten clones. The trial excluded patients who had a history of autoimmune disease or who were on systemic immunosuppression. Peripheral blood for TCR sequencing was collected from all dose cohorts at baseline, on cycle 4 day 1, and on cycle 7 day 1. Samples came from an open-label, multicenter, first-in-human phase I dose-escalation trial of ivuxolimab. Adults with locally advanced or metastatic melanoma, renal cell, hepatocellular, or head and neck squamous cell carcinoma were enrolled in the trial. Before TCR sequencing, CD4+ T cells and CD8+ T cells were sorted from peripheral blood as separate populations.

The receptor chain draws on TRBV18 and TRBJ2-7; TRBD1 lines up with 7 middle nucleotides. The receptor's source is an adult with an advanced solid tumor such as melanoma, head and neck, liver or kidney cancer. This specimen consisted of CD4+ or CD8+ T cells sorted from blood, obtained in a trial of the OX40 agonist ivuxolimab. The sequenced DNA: TGTGCCAGCTCACCCGGGACAGTCCTTGCCTACGAGCAGTACTTC. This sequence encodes CASSPGTVLAYEQYF.